The clone carrying this T cell receptor (beta chain) came up many times. What it binds is unknown. The data belong to a study of CD8 T cells in ankylosing spondylitis. CDR1 and CDR2 (germline): DFQATT, SNEGSKA (reference sequence). Trimming left V 6 bases short and J 0 bases short, with 9 bases between. The CDR3 runs 13 residues. Quantitative 5'-RACE with molecular barcodes was used to make the TCR beta libraries. MiXCR, run by TCRdb on the 5' RACE reads, gives a single entry per CDR3 protein. The sample consists of tens of thousands of distinct CDR3 sequences, about 11% of them appearing once. Study-wide results and caveats: Reportedly, disease-linked clones are significantly enriched in ankylosing spondylitis patients' matched synovial fluid. Blood from ankylosing spondylitis patients appeared to carry a characteristic roughly 8-variant TCR beta motif. Earlier studies detected some motif variants in reactive arthritis synovial fluid and blood.

The sample consisted of blood, either unsorted or a sorted T cell fraction (not recorded which). This clonotype was sampled from a male donor with ankylosing spondylitis or in good health (not recorded which). The chain recombines TRBV20-1 with TRBJ1-5; weak D call: TRBD1 (5 bases). The CDR3 DNA reads TGCAGTGCAAGGGGTTATAGCAATCAGCCCCAGCATTTT. Translating gives CSARGYSNQPQHF.